These 17 T cell receptor beta chains share one sample of origin, sequenced in a study of cytomegalovirus exposure and HLA in healthy donors. Here immunoSEQ multiplex PCR was the method, and the copy in TCRdb shows in-frame clones only, minus some. The sample has around 240,000 clones; 90% are singletons. Specimen: PBMCs. The source of these receptors is a woman under 30 in good health and CMV-seronegative.

This chain links TRBV7-2 with TRBJ2-3; possible D gene TRBD2, 5 bases. V lost 3 bases and J 7 bases, leaving 11 bases between the germline ends. CDR3 length: 13 amino acids. Germline CDR1 SGHTA, CDR2 FQGNSA. The CDR3, as DNA: TGTGCCAGCAGCTTCCCGGGAACGAATACGCAGTATTTT. This gives the protein CASSFPGTNTQYF.

The CDR3 DNA follows: TGTGCCAGCAGTTACGGGGGGGCGGATACGCAGTATTTT. Translation gives CASSYGGADTQYF. The chain couples TRBV6-5 to TRBJ2-3, with D possibly being TRBD2 (7 bases). Germline V gene sequence: CDR1 MNHEY, CDR2 SVGAGI. Trimming took 2 bases from V and 6 from J, leaving 9 bases between them. The CDR3 spans 13 residues.

V gene TRBV11-2 combines with J gene TRBJ2-7, with TRBD2 matching over 8 bases. J gave up 4 bases and V 2 bases, and 1 base lay outside the gene matches. The CDR3 sequence is 13 residues long. Germline-derived CDR1 and CDR2 are SGHAT and FQNNGV. CDR3 residues: CASSLSGGYEQYF. The CDR3 region has the DNA TGTGCCAGCAGCTTAAGCGGGGGATACGAGCAGTACTTC.

The chain employs TRBV28 and TRBJ2-5, with a weak D call TRBD2 (7 bases). The germline gives CDR1 MDHEN, CDR2 SYDVKM. The CDR3 covers 12 residues. V lost 1 base, J lost 8 bases, and 8 bases lay in between. The CDR3 DNA is TGTGCCAGCAGTTTATCGGGGGGCACCCAGTACTTC. The encoded protein is CASSLSGGTQYF.

The chain joins TRBV4-1 to TRBJ2-5; 8 bases are shared with TRBD2. J gave up 4 bases and V 2 bases, and 0 bases lay outside the gene matches. The germline CDR1 and CDR2 sequences are MGHRA and YSYEKL. This CDR3 region has 13 residues. Written as DNA, the CDR3 is TGCGCCAGCAGCCAACTAGCGGGAGAGACCCAGTACTTC. Encoded protein: CASSQLAGETQYF.

CDR3 coding DNA: TGTGCCAGCAGCCCCCGGAGACCTGAAGCTTTCTTT. Its protein product is CASSPRRPEAFF. The chain employs TRBV7-2 and TRBJ1-1; no clear D. CDR1 is SGHTA and CDR2 is FQGNSA in the germline V gene. The V end was cut by 5 bases, the J end by 6 bases, with 10 bases between. This CDR3 has 12 residues.

The chain is built from TRBV28 and TRBJ1-1; 7 bases fit TRBD1. The germline CDR1 and CDR2 sequences are MDHEN and SYDVKM. CDR3 size: 15 residues. The trim removed 4 bases at V and 5 bases at J, leaving 10 bases unmatched. The CDR3 reads CASSYRGGRRTEAFF. The CDR3 coding sequence is TGTGCCAGCAGTTACAGGGGTGGAAGGAGAACTGAAGCTTTCTTT.

This rearrangement joins TRBV28 to TRBJ1-5; 8 bases agree with TRBD1. J lost 4 bases, V lost 6 bases, and 14 bases had no gene match. The CDR3 spans 17 residues. CDR1 is MDHEN, CDR2 SYDVKM, per germline. The CDR3 DNA sequence: TGTGCCAGCAGCGCCGGGACAGGTCAAAGGCCTAATCAGCCCCAGCATTTT. It yields the protein CASSAGTGQRPNQPQHF.

This clone has a handful of counts. The V and J genes are TRBV10-2 and TRBJ2-7; TRBD2 might be the D (5 bases). Per the germline V gene, CDR1 is WSHSY and CDR2 is SAAADI. Trimming removed 2 bases from V and 2 bases from J, with 16 bases in between. This CDR3 region has 16 residues. The CDR3 is CASSEEVLGATYEQYV. CDR3 DNA sequence: TGCGCCAGCAGTGAGGAAGTATTGGGAGCCACCTACGAGCAGTACGTC.

The V gene is TRBV5-4, the J gene TRBJ2-1, with D hard to call. Deletions cut 2 bases from V and 4 bases from J, with 7 bases between. There are 13 residues in the CDR3. Germline CDR1 SGHNT, CDR2 YYREEE (reference sequence). CDR3 amino acids: CASSFWQYNEQFF. CDR3 DNA: TGTGCCAGCAGCTTTTGGCAGTACAATGAGCAGTTCTTC.

The chain employs TRBV10-3 and TRBJ2-5; 11 bases fit TRBD2. Per germline, CDR1 ENHRY and CDR2 SYGVKD. The V gene end was trimmed by 5 bases and the J gene end by 3 bases; junction bases not matched to a gene: 2. The CDR3 runs 14 residues. CDR3 in DNA: TGTGCCATCAGTAATAGCGGGGGGGAAGAGACCCAGTACTTC. Protein product: CAISNSGGEETQYF.

This chain uses TRBV4-1 with TRBJ2-5; 7 bases are shared with TRBD1. The germline V gene has CDR1 MGHRA and CDR2 YSYEKL. CDR3 length equals 15 residues. V shed 4 bases and J 2 bases; nucleotides not matched to a gene: 7. CDR3 DNA sequence: TGCGCCAGCAGCCCCCGGGACAGCAGACAAGAGACCCAGTACTTC. Protein: CASSPRDSRQETQYF.

This chain joins TRBV13 and TRBJ1-3; 7 bases are shared with TRBD1. The CDR3 totals 15 residues. V gave up 5 bases and J gave up 0 bases; unmatched junction bases: 4. CDR1 is PRHDT and CDR2 is FYEKMQ in the germline V gene (reference sequence). DNA for the CDR3: TGTGCCAGCAGCGCGGACAGGTTCTCTGGAAACACCATATATTTT. Translated, it gives CASSADRFSGNTIYF.

The J gene is TRBJ1-2, the V gene TRBV9; the D is unclear. Trimming left V 0 bases short and J 7 bases short, with 10 bases between. The germline V gene encodes CDR1 SGDLS and CDR2 YYNGEE. This CDR3 contains 13 residues. CDR3 nucleotides: TGTGCCAGCAGCGTAGAAAGGGAGGGTGGCTACACCTTC. Translated: CASSVEREGGYTF.

V is TRBV28 and J is TRBJ1-6; the D gene is possibly TRBD1 (5 bases). This CDR3 is built from 14 residues. V lost 2 bases and J 10 bases, leaving 12 bases between the germline ends. In germline, CDR1 is MDHEN, CDR2 SYDVKM. CDR3 DNA sequence: TGTGCCAGCAGTTTAACGGGGGTGGGGTCACCCCTCCACTTT. It is translated as CASSLTGVGSPLHF.

The CDR3 sequence is CASSSGFSGTGELFF. Here the CDR3 DNA reads TGTGCCAGCAGTTCGGGGTTTTCGGGCACCGGGGAGCTGTTTTTT. The gene calls are TRBV27 and TRBJ2-2, with D tentatively TRBD2 (5 bases). The germline gives CDR1 MNHEY, CDR2 SMNVEV (reference sequence). V was clipped by 4 bases and J by 4 bases, with 13 bases between them. The CDR3 extends over 15 amino acids.

The V gene is TRBV7-3, the J gene TRBJ2-7; weak D call: TRBD2 (7 bases). CDR1 and CDR2 (germline): SGHTA, FQGTGA. The CDR3 loop spans 18 amino acids. V was shortened by 0 bases and J by 0 bases, with 18 bases between the two germline ends. The CDR3, as DNA: TGTGCCAGCAGCTTAACTGCGCGGGGGCAGGGAGGCTCCTACGAGCAGTACTTC. Its translation: CASSLTARGQGGSYEQYF.